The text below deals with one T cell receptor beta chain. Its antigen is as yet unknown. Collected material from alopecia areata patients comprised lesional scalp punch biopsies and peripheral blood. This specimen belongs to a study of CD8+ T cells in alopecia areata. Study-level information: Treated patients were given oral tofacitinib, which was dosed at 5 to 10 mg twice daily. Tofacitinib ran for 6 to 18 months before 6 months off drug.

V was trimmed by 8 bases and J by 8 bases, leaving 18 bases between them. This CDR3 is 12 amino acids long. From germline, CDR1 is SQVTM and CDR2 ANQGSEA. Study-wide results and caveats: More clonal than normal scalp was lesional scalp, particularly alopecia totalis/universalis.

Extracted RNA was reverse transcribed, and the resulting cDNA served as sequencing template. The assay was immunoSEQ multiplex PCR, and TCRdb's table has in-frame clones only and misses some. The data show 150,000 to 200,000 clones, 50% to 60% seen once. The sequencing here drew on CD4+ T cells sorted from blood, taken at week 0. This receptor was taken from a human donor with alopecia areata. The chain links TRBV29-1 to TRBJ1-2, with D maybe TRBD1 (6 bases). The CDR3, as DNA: TGCAGCACCCGGGGGGCTGGGGGCGGCTACACCTTC. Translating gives CSTRGAGGGYTF. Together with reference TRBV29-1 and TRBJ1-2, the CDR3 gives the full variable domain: SAVISQKPSRDICQRGTSLTIQCQVDSQVTMMFWYRQQPGQSLTLIATANQGSEATYESGFVIDKFPISRPNLTFSTLTVSNMSPEDSSIYLCSTRGAGGGYTFGSGTRLTVV.